The following is a T cell receptor (beta chain) sequence with its context. To make TCR beta libraries, researchers used iRepertoire HTBI primers and Arm-PCR of CDR3 regions. TCRdb used MiXCR to reprocess the multiplex PCR reads, holding one entry per CDR3 protein. The data hold a few hundred thousand distinct CDR3 sequences, with less than 15% observed a single time. Time point meaning: newly diagnosed GD, antithyroid drugs for less than 3 months. PBMC RNA served as the TCR library source. This sample was included in a study of regulatory T cells in long-lasting Graves disease. Germline CDR1 KGHSH, CDR2 LQKENI. The CDR3 is 16 residues long. Trimming pared 3 bases from V and 6 bases from J, leaving 18 bases between. These data were likewise used in another study, on T cells in Graves' hyperthyroidism and ophthalmopathy.

The V gene is TRBV18, the J gene TRBJ2-1; D possibly corresponds to TRBD2 (6 bases). This clonotype was sampled from a man aged 25-45 years with Graves disease. The source material was peripheral blood mononuclear cells (PBMCs), sampled at new diagnosis, from a patient treated with antithyroid drugs. The CDR3 reads CASSPRWGEVSNEQFF. The DNA for the CDR3 is TGTGCCAGCTCACCCAGGTGGGGGGAGGTCTCCAATGAGCAGTTCTTC.